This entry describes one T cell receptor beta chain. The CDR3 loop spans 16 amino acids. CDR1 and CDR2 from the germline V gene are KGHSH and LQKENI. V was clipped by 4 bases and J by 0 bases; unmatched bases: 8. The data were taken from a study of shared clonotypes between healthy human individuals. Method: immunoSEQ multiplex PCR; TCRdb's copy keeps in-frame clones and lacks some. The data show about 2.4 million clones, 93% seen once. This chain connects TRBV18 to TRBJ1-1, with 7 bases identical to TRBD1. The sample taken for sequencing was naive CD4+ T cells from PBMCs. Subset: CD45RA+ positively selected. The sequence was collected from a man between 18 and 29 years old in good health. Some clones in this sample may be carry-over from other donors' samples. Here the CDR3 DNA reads TGTGCCAGCTCACTCTATACAGGGGTGATGAACACTGAAGCTTTCTTT. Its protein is CASSLYTGVMNTEAFF.